These 15 T cell receptor beta chains originate from one sample sequenced in a study of cytomegalovirus exposure and HLA in healthy donors. PCR involved 60 Vbeta and 13 Jbeta primers. Sequencing was performed with immunoSEQ multiplex PCR; in TCRdb, only in-frame clones are kept and a portion is missing. Its listing shows around 45,000 clones. Sequencing was done on a sample of PBMCs. The source is a woman younger than 45 in good health and CMV-seronegative.

The chain carries TRBV2 and TRBJ1-4; 7 bases line up with TRBD1. The CDR3 covers 14 residues. The germline V gene encodes CDR1 SNHLY and CDR2 FYNNEI. After removal of 3 bases from V and 5 bases from J, the junction contained 3 bases not matched to a gene. CDR3 amino acids: CASSEGQPNEKLFF. DNA of the CDR3: TGTGCCAGCAGTGAGGGACAGCCAAATGAAAAACTGTTTTTT. The variable domain in full, completed from reference TRBV2 and TRBJ1-4, reads EPEVTQTPSHQVTQMGQEVILRCVPISNHLYFYWYRQILGQKVEFLVSFYNNEISEKSEIFDDQFSVERPDGSNFTLKIRSTKLEDSAMYFCASSEGQPNEKLFFGSGTQLSVL.

The chain employs TRBV29-1 and TRBJ2-5, with 9 bases lining up with TRBD1. The CDR3 spans 19 residues. CDR1 is SQVTM and CDR2 is ANQGSEA in the germline V gene. Trimming cost V 0 bases and J 0 bases; bases outside gene matches: 14. The CDR3 nucleotides are TGCAGCGTTGAAGATCGTGTCCCGGGACAGGGCCAGTACCAAGAGACCCAGTACTTC. Encoded protein: CSVEDRVPGQGQYQETQYF.

The chain joins TRBV11-3 to TRBJ2-5, with 8 bases fitting TRBD1. V trimming: 5 bases; J trimming: 2 bases; junction bases outside the gene matches: 16. Germline V gives CDR1 SGHNT, CDR2 YENEEA. The CDR3 consists of 18 residues. CDR3 sequence reads: CASSRFFDRGGDQETQYF. The CDR3 nucleotides are TGTGCCAGCAGCCGTTTCTTCGACAGGGGAGGAGATCAAGAGACCCAGTACTTC.

The chain is built from TRBV7-2 and TRBJ2-1, with TRBD2 matching over 8 bases. Trimming removed 5 bases from V and 7 bases from J; junction bases left unmatched: 10. Germline CDR1 reads SGHTA; CDR2 reads FQGNSA. The CDR3 covers 15 residues. The CDR3: CASSLSGSRVNEQFF. The CDR3 DNA reads as TGTGCCAGCAGCCTGAGCGGGAGCAGGGTGAATGAGCAGTTCTTC.

The V call is TRBV11-3, the J call TRBJ1-1; 7 nucleotides agree with TRBD1. The CDR3 consists of 16 residues. From germline, CDR1 is SGHNT and CDR2 YENEEA. Trimming at V came to 1 base and at J to 3 bases, leaving 8 bases not matched to a gene. The CDR3 loop reads CASSLALWGQHTEAFF. The CDR3 DNA follows: TGTGCCAGCAGCTTAGCGCTGTGGGGACAGCACACTGAAGCTTTCTTT.

The genes are TRBV7-2 and TRBJ2-4; 7 bases fit TRBD2. CDR3 length equals 15 residues. The junction had 6 bases not matched to a gene; V was cut back by 1 base and J by 6 bases. Per germline, CDR1 SGHTA and CDR2 FQGNSA. CDR3 residues: CASSLGGLRRNIQYF. For the CDR3, the DNA is TGTGCCAGCAGCTTAGGGGGACTACGAAGAAACATTCAGTACTTC.

The gene calls are TRBV9 and TRBJ2-3; the match to TRBD2 covers 8 bases. Per the germline V gene, CDR1 is SGDLS and CDR2 is YYNGEE. The length of the CDR3 is 16 residues. With V trimmed by 0 bases and J by 5 bases, 8 bases remained unmatched. CDR3 sequence (DNA): TGTGCCAGCAGCGTAGGAGGCGGGGGGCGCGAAGATACGCAGTATTTT. Protein sequence: CASSVGGGGREDTQYF.

This rearrangement joins TRBV6-5 to TRBJ1-2, with 7 bases matching TRBD1. The CDR3 has 13 amino acids. Trimming removed 4 bases from V and 3 bases from J; junction bases left unmatched: 2. The V gene's germline CDR1 is MNHEY and CDR2 SVGAGI. The CDR3 protein is CASSFDRDYGYTF. CDR3 nucleotides: TGTGCCAGCAGTTTCGACAGGGACTATGGCTACACCTTC.

The gene calls are TRBV18 and TRBJ2-1; 8 bases match TRBD2. Germline CDR1 is KGHSH and CDR2 is LQKENI. The CDR3 spans 15 residues. V lost 3 bases, J lost 7 bases, and 8 bases stayed unmatched. The CDR3 bases are TGTGCCAGCTCACCGGATAGCGGGACTTGGAATGAGCAGTTCTTC. Translation: CASSPDSGTWNEQFF.

This chain uses TRBV11-3 with TRBJ2-7; TRBD1 aligns across 8 bases. CDR1 is SGHNT and CDR2 is YENEEA in the germline V gene. This CDR3 region has 13 residues. J lost 5 bases, V lost 5 bases, and 5 bases had no gene match. The CDR3 region has the DNA TGTGCCAGCAGCGTAGGACAGGGCGACGAGCAGTACTTC. It specifies CASSVGQGDEQYF.

The chain recombines TRBV30 with TRBJ2-7; unclear D gene. The germline V gene has CDR1 GTSNPN and CDR2 SVGIG (reference sequence). This CDR3 spans 13 amino acids. V lost 6 bases and J 5 bases, leaving 17 bases between the germline ends. The CDR3 DNA reads TGTGCCTGCCGGCCCGATACCGAGGACGAGCAGTACTTC. It encodes CACRPDTEDEQYF. The variable domain in full, completed from reference TRBV30 and TRBJ2-7, reads SQTIHQWPATLVQPVGSPLSLECTVEGTSNPNLYWYRQAAGRGLQLLFYSVGIGQISSEVPQNLSASRPQDRQFILSSKKLLLSDSGFYLCACRPDTEDEQYFGPGTRLTVT.

The chain is built from TRBV5-1 and TRBJ2-7, with a possible D match to TRBD2 (6 bases). The germline gives CDR1 SGHRS, CDR2 YFSETQ. This CDR3 comprises 16 residues. V shed 0 bases and J shed 5 bases, with 18 bases lying between them. The DNA for the CDR3 is TGCGCCAGCAGCTTGGCCACGTGGCAGGGAGGTGACGAGCAGTACTTC. This encodes CASSLATWQGGDEQYF.

The rearrangement uses TRBV18 and TRBJ2-1; 10 positions agree with TRBD2. Germline V gives CDR1 KGHSH, CDR2 LQKENI. The CDR3 has 16 residues. The trim removed 1 base at V and 4 bases at J, leaving 4 bases unmatched. The CDR3 sequence is CASSPLAGGDYNEQFF. Written as DNA, the CDR3 is TGTGCCAGCTCACCACTAGCGGGAGGAGATTACAATGAGCAGTTCTTC.

The chain links TRBV4-1 to TRBJ2-7; 7 bases are a match to TRBD1. Germline V gives CDR1 MGHRA, CDR2 YSYEKL. Losses at the gene ends were 2 bases for V and 3 bases for J; bases not matched to a gene: 7. The CDR3 consists of 15 residues. CDR3 in DNA: TGCGCCAGCAGCCAAAACACAGGGGCTAACTACGAGCAGTACTTC. Protein sequence: CASSQNTGANYEQYF.

The rearrangement uses TRBV19 and TRBJ1-5; 7 bases agree with TRBD1. V shed 4 bases, J shed 7 bases, and the junction held 10 bases outside the gene matches. CDR1 and CDR2 from the germline V gene are LNHDA and SQIVND (reference sequence). The CDR3 runs 15 residues. The CDR3 sequence: CASSTTGVRDQPQHF. Here the CDR3 DNA reads TGTGCCAGTAGTACAACAGGGGTACGAGACCAGCCCCAGCATTTT.